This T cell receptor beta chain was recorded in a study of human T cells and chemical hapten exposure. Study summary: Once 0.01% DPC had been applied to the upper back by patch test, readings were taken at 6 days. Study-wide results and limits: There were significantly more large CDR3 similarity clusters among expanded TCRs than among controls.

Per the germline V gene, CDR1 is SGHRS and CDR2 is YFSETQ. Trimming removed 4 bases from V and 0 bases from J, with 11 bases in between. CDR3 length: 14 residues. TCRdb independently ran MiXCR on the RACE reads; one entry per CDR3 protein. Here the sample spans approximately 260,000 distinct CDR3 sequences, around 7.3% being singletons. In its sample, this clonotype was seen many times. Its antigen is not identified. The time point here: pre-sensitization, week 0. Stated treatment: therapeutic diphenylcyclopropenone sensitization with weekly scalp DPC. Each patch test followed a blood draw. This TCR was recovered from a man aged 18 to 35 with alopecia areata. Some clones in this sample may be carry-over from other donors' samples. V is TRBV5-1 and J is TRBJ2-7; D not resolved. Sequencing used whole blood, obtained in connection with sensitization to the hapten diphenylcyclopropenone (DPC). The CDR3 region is CASSPGHSSYEQYV. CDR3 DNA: TGCGCCAGCAGCCCGGGCCATAGCTCCTACGAGCAGTACGTC.